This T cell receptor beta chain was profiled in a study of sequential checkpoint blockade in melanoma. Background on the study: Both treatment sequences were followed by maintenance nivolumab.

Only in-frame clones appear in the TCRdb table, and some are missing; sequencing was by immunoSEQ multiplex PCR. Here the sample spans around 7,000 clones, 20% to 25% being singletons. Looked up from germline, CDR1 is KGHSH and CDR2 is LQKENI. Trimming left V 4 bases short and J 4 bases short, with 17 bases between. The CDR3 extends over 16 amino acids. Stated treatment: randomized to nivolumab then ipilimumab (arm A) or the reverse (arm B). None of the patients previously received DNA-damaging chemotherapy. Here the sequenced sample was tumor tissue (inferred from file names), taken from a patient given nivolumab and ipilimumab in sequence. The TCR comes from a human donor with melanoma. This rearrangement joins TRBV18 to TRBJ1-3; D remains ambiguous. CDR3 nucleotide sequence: TGTGCCAGCTCACAGTTCAGTAGCGGAGGAGGAAACACCATATATTTT. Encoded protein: CASSQFSSGGGNTIYF.